This is a list of T cell receptor beta chains from one sample in a study of cytotoxic CD8 clonotypes in ibrutinib-treated CLL. Some clones are missing from TCRdb's copy, which holds only in-frame ones; the method was immunoSEQ multiplex PCR. The sample gives approximately 120,000 clones, approximately 58% of which show up once; about 40% is in the top ten. The source was PBMCs, collected after 24 months of ibrutinib treatment. These receptors all come from a human donor with chronic lymphocytic leukemia. CDR3s include the opening cysteine and the closing phenylalanine or tryptophan. Each record gives: V gene, D gene, clone size, J gene, CDR3 DNA, CDR3 protein. The D gene is left open where the match is weak. Not every row has a clone size; where given, it reads once, few, many or a size class.

TRBV5-1	-	-	TRBJ2-1	TGCGCCAGCAGCTTGGTCTTGGGGTCCAATGAGCAGTTCTTC	CASSLVLGSNEQFF
TRBV18	TRBD2	few	TRBJ2-7	TGTGCCAGCTCACCAATAGAGCGGGGTACTAGCGAGCAGTACTTC	CASSPIERGTSEQYF
TRBV29-1	-	-	TRBJ1-2	TGCAGCGTTTCTCCTATGTTGGGCTATGGCTACACCTTC	CSVSPMLGYGYTF
TRBV15	-	-	TRBJ1-2	TGTGCCACCAGCAGGAAGGATTTAGGGGCGAATGGCTACACCTTC	CATSRKDLGANGYTF
TRBV7-9	-	few	TRBJ2-1	TGTGCCAGCAGCCCGAGTAGCTGGTACAATGAGCAGTTCTTC	CASSPSSWYNEQFF
TRBV28	TRBD2	-	TRBJ2-7	TGTGCCAGCAGTTTATTCAGCGTGAGGGATCGACTAGCGGGAAGCCCCTACGAGCAGTACTTC	CASSLFSVRDRLAGSPYEQYF
TRBV7-8	-	-	TRBJ1-5	TGTGCCAGCAGCTCTCACAGCGCCGGTCTTTCCAATCAGCCCCAGCATTTT	CASSSHSAGLSNQPQHF
TRBV11-2	-	few	TRBJ1-1	TGTGCCAGCAGCTTACGGACAGTAGGGGATGAAGCTTTCTTT	CASSLRTVGDEAFF
TRBV2	-	-	TRBJ2-1	TGTGCCAGCATTTCGGACCTCAACAATGAGCAGTTCTTC	CASISDLNNEQFF
TRBV2	-	-	TRBJ1-1	TGTGCCAGCAGCCGAAACACTGAAGCTTTCTTT	CASSRNTEAFF
TRBV2	-	few	TRBJ1-5	TGTGCCAGCAGTGCCAGGGGCAATCAGCCCCAGCATTTT	CASSARGNQPQHF
TRBV6-1	-	few	TRBJ1-6	TGTGCCAGCAGAGGACCGACCAATTCACCCCTCCACTTT	CASRGPTNSPLHF
TRBV25-1	-	-	TRBJ1-2	TGTGCCAGCAGTGCGGAGGCTGGCGGCTACACCTTC	CASSAEAGGYTF
TRBV6-4	TRBD2	-	TRBJ2-7	TGTGCCATTCGGAGCGGGGGTAAGCCCTACGAGCAGTACTTC	CAIRSGGKPYEQYF
TRBV27	TRBD1	-	TRBJ2-7	TGTGCCAGCAGGTCACAGGGGTACTCCTACGAGCAGTACTTC	CASRSQGYSYEQYF
TRBV7-2	TRBD1	-	TRBJ2-7	TGTGCCAGCAGCTCCTTTGGGACAGGCGACTCCGAGCAGTACTTC	CASSSFGTGDSEQYF
TRBV30	-	-	TRBJ1-6	TGTGCCTGGAGTGTGGCCGCACCACCCCTCCACTTT	CAWSVAAPPLHF
TRBV14	-	-	TRBJ1-2	TGTGCCAGCAGCCAGGGATGGCAGGGATCTGGCTACACCTTC	CASSQGWQGSGYTF
TRBV18	TRBD1	few	TRBJ1-2	TGTGCCAGCTCACCACCTTTTGATATAAGGGGGCTCTATGGCTACACCTTC	CASSPPFDIRGLYGYTF
TRBV30	-	-	TRBJ2-3	TGTGCCTGGAGTAGGACGGGTTTAACAGATACGCAGTATTTT	CAWSRTGLTDTQYF
TRBV7-9	-	-	TRBJ1-2	TGTGCCAGCAGCTTGGAGCAGCTCTATGGCTACACCTTC	CASSLEQLYGYTF
TRBV6-6	-	-	TRBJ2-1	TGTGCCAGCAGTGCCGAGGAGCAGTTCTTC	CASSAEEQFF
TRBV5-8	-	once	TRBJ1-3	TGTGCCAGCAGCTCCGGGATTCTATATTTT	CASSSGILYF